Shown below are 27 T cell receptor beta chains from a single sample sequenced in a study of control samples from healthy donors and cancer patients. Generated by immunoSEQ multiplex PCR, the TCRdb table keeps only in-frame clones and is missing some. The repertoire includes some 120,000 clones, 80% to 95% of them detected once, and roughly 2.7% sits in the top ten. Sequencing input: blood. These receptors were collected from a man aged 18 to 35 in good health.

CDR3: CASSLSYQETQYF. CDR3 nucleotide sequence: TGTGCCAGCAGCTTGTCTTACCAAGAGACCCAGTACTTC. This sequence joins TRBV11-2 and TRBJ2-5, with D unclear. The CDR3 covers 13 residues. The germline V and J ends were trimmed by 3 bases and 0 bases, with 5 bases remaining between them. Looked up from germline, CDR1 is SGHAT and CDR2 is FQNNGV. The entire variable domain, with the rest obtained from reference TRBV11-2 and TRBJ2-5, is as follows: EAGVAQSPRYKIIEKRQSVAFWCNPISGHATLYWYQQILGQGPKLLIQFQNNGVVDDSQLPKDRFSAERLKGVDSTLKIQPAKLEDSAVYLCASSLSYQETQYFGPGTRLLVL.

The chain couples TRBV6-2 or TRBV6-3 to TRBJ2-7; 9 bases map to TRBD2. CDR3 length: 15 amino acids. After removal of 5 bases from V and 2 bases from J, the junction contained 7 bases not matched to a gene. The germline CDR1 and CDR2 sequences are MNHEY and SVGEGT. The CDR3 loop reads CASSGVASGTYEQYV. CDR3 DNA: TGTGCCAGCAGTGGAGTGGCTAGCGGGACCTACGAGCAGTACGTC.

This chain links TRBV5-1 with TRBJ1-4; D remains unclear. Trimming pared 0 bases from V and 0 bases from J, leaving 9 bases between. Germline assignment: CDR1 SGHRS and CDR2 YFSETQ. CDR3 length: 16 residues. In DNA, the CDR3 is TGCGCCAGCAGCTTGGGGGCGATCGCAACTAATGAAAAACTGTTTTTT. This codes for CASSLGAIATNEKLFF. Drawing the rest from reference TRBV5-1 and TRBJ1-4, the complete variable domain is KAGVTQTPRYLIKTRGQQVTLSCSPISGHRSVSWYQQTPGQGLQFLFEYFSETQRNKGNFPGRFSGRQFSNSRSEMNVSTLELGDSALYLCASSLGAIATNEKLFFGSGTQLSVL.

V and J are TRBV5-6 and TRBJ2-7; D is ambiguous. Germline CDR1 is SGHDT and CDR2 is YYEEEE. Trimming took 4 bases from V and 2 from J, leaving 7 bases between them. The CDR3 length is 12 residues. The CDR3 DNA sequence: TGTGCCAGCAGCCGTAGAACCTACGAGCAGTACTTC. Amino acids: CASSRRTYEQYF.

J is TRBJ2-5 and V is TRBV5-1, with 16 positions matching TRBD2. CDR3 length: 16 amino acids. V was pared by 0 bases and J by 5 bases, with 1 base of the junction left unmatched. Germline V gene sequence: CDR1 SGHRS, CDR2 YFSETQ. The CDR3 reads CASSLAGLAGGETQYF. The CDR3 nucleotides read TGCGCCAGCAGCTTGGCGGGACTAGCGGGAGGGGAGACCCAGTACTTC.

The gene calls are TRBV28 and TRBJ1-2; TRBD1 agrees at 8 bases. The J segment lost 12 bases and the V segment lost 5 bases, leaving 11 bases of the junction unmatched. Germline-derived CDR1 and CDR2 are MDHEN and SYDVKM. There are 13 residues in the CDR3. This chain's CDR3 is CASSDQGALGHTF. CDR3 DNA: TGTGCCAGCAGTGACCAGGGGGCGCTCGGCCACACCTTC.

The CDR3 sequence is CASSLFRGNTEAFF. The CDR3 DNA follows: TGTGCCAGCAGCTTATTCAGGGGGAACACTGAAGCTTTCTTT. The chain carries TRBV11-1 and TRBJ1-1; D perhaps matches TRBD1 (6 bases). The CDR3 totals 14 residues. Germline V gene lookup returns CDR1 SGHAT and CDR2 FQDESV (reference sequence). Trimming shortened V by 2 bases and J by 1 base, and 8 bases separated the two germline ends.

The CDR3 reads CASSLFPLNRAGAGELFF. CDR3 in DNA: TGTGCCAGCAGTTTATTTCCCTTAAACAGGGCAGGGGCCGGGGAGCTGTTTTTT. The chain joins TRBV27 to TRBJ2-2, with D possibly TRBD1 on 6 matching bases. CDR3 length equals 18 residues. The V end lost 1 base, the J end lost 6 bases, and 21 bases lay between the germline ends. CDR1 and CDR2 (germline): MNHEY, SMNVEV (reference sequence).

The rearrangement joins TRBV29-1 to TRBJ1-2; no clear D. In germline, CDR1 is SQVTM, CDR2 ANQGSEA. V was cut by 5 bases and J by 5 bases, with 12 bases left in between. The length of the CDR3 is 12 residues. The CDR3 spells CSVKSGEYGYTF. The CDR3 coding sequence is TGCAGCGTTAAGTCAGGCGAGTATGGCTACACCTTC.

This clone has only a few counts. The CDR3 loop reads CASKHANQPQHF. CDR3 coding DNA: TGTGCCAGCAAACACGCGAATCAGCCCCAGCATTTT. The rearrangement links TRBV2 to TRBJ1-5; D is undetermined. The V and J ends lost 7 bases and 4 bases respectively, with 8 bases between them. The CDR3 has 12 amino acids. Germline CDR1 SNHLY, CDR2 FYNNEI. Full variable domain (missing parts from reference TRBV2 and TRBJ1-5): EPEVTQTPSHQVTQMGQEVILRCVPISNHLYFYWYRQILGQKVEFLVSFYNNEISEKSEIFDDQFSVERPDGSNFTLKIRSTKLEDSAMYFCASKHANQPQHFGDGTRLSIL.

In its sample, this clone was seen once. V and J are TRBV10-3 and TRBJ2-5, with a possible D match to TRBD1 (5 bases). The CDR3 spans 13 residues. The V and J ends lost 2 bases and 3 bases respectively, with 7 bases between them. CDR1 and CDR2 from the germline V gene are ENHRY and SYGVKD. CDR3 DNA: TGTGCCATCAGTGAGGTCAGGGAAGAGACCCAGTACTTC. It is translated as CAISEVREETQYF.

The chain recombines TRBV6-2 or TRBV6-3 with TRBJ2-1; TRBD2 matches 8 bases. Germline V gene sequence: CDR1 MNHEY, CDR2 SVGEGT. This CDR3 is built from 15 residues. Trimming at V came to 2 bases and at J to 4 bases, leaving 4 bases not matched to a gene. CDR3 in amino acids: CASSYIAGLYNEQFF. CDR3 DNA: TGTGCCAGCAGTTACATAGCGGGGTTGTACAATGAGCAGTTCTTC.

This sequence joins TRBV7-2 and TRBJ1-5, with 10 bases that match TRBD1. CDR1 SGHTA and CDR2 FQGNSA come from the germline V gene. With 5 bases clipped from V and 6 bases from J, the junction kept 4 bases outside the gene matches. This CDR3 spans 14 amino acids. The CDR3 region is CASSAGQGGQPQHF. CDR3 DNA: TGTGCCAGCAGCGCCGGACAGGGGGGTCAGCCCCAGCATTTT.

The rearrangement links TRBV7-2 to TRBJ2-1, with D possibly matching TRBD2 (5 bases). The CDR3 has 15 residues. Germline-derived CDR1 and CDR2 are SGHTA and FQGNSA. V was clipped by 0 bases and J by 7 bases, with 13 bases between them. The CDR3 bases are TGTGCCAGCAGCTTAGCGGGAGCCCCCGGGAATGAGCAGTTCTTC. Translated, it gives CASSLAGAPGNEQFF.

This chain uses TRBV19 with TRBJ2-4, with TRBD1 identical over 8 bases. Germline CDR1 reads LNHDA; CDR2 reads SQIVND (reference sequence). The trim removed 5 bases at V and 8 bases at J, leaving 11 bases unmatched. This CDR3 is built from 15 residues. CDR3 bases: TGTGCCAGTAGTGCCTTGACAGGGGAAGGGGACATTCAGTACTTC. Protein product: CASSALTGEGDIQYF.

V is TRBV7-2 and J is TRBJ2-2, with no clear D. This CDR3 spans 16 amino acids. V lost 4 bases and J 4 bases, leaving 16 bases between the germline ends. The germline CDR1 and CDR2 sequences are SGHTA and FQGNSA. The CDR3 DNA reads as TGTGCCAGCAGCTCCCTAGAAGGAGCCGGCACCGGGGAGCTGTTTTTT. Translated: CASSSLEGAGTGELFF.

This chain connects TRBV5-6 to TRBJ2-2; possible D gene TRBD2, 7 bases. V was shortened by 1 base and J by 3 bases, with 13 bases between the two germline ends. CDR1 is SGHDT, CDR2 YYEEEE, per germline. This CDR3 comprises 16 residues. CDR3 amino acids: CASSLFRGADTGELFF. CDR3 DNA: TGTGCCAGCAGCTTGTTTCGGGGGGCTGACACCGGGGAGCTGTTTTTT.

This chain links TRBV7-2 with TRBJ1-2, with TRBD1 as a possible D gene (6 bases). V was trimmed by 5 bases and J by 4 bases, leaving 14 bases between them. Germline values: CDR1 SGHTA, CDR2 FQGNSA. This CDR3 is built from 14 residues. CDR3 bases: TGTGCCAGCAGCCTCAGCGGGGGGGCCTATGGCTACACCTTC. The encoded protein is CASSLSGGAYGYTF.

The chain joins TRBV6-6 to TRBJ2-2, with 7 nucleotides matching TRBD1. The CDR3 runs to 15 residues. The V gene's germline CDR1 is MNHNY and CDR2 SVGAGI (reference sequence). The V and J ends lost 6 bases and 4 bases, in that order; junction bases with no gene match: 8. Here the CDR3 reads CASRPTGVGTGELFF. CDR3 DNA: TGTGCCAGCAGGCCCACAGGGGTAGGCACCGGGGAGCTGTTTTTT.

The chain couples TRBV6-5 to TRBJ1-5; 10 bases map to TRBD1. V lost 8 bases to trimming and J lost 2 bases; unmatched junction nucleotides: 3. The CDR3 is 14 amino acids. CDR1 MNHEY and CDR2 SVGAGI come from the germline V gene. The CDR3 is CASSGTGGNQPQHF. The CDR3 nucleotides read TGTGCCAGCTCCGGGACAGGGGGCAATCAGCCCCAGCATTTT.

This clone came up once. The CDR3 reads CASSLGTSGGTDTQYF. The CDR3 DNA reads TGTGCCAGCAGTCTCGGGACTAGCGGGGGCACAGATACGCAGTATTTT. The rearrangement uses TRBV7-9 and TRBJ2-3; 13 nucleotides line up with TRBD2. The J segment lost 1 base and the V segment lost 6 bases, leaving 4 bases of the junction unmatched. The CDR3 covers 16 residues. CDR1 and CDR2 (germline): SEHNR, FQNEAQ (reference sequence).

The chain is built from TRBV30 and TRBJ1-2; D perhaps matches TRBD1 (5 bases). In germline, CDR1 is GTSNPN, CDR2 SVGIG (reference sequence). V was clipped by 7 bases and J by 7 bases, with 13 bases between them. The CDR3 has 11 residues. CDR3 residues: CAYAQVGGYTF. CDR3 nucleotides: TGTGCCTACGCACAGGTGGGTGGCTACACCTTC.

The gene calls are TRBV29-1 and TRBJ2-6; no clear D gene. Trimming took off 2 bases at V and 0 bases at J, with 5 bases between the two ends. This CDR3 spans 14 amino acids. Germline V gene data show CDR1 as SQVTM and CDR2 as ANQGSEA. The CDR3 DNA sequence: TGCAGCGTTGAACGGGCCTCTGGGGCCAACGTCCTGACTTTC. Its translation: CSVERASGANVLTF.

In this sample, this clone turned up a few times. The chain recombines TRBV24-1 with TRBJ1-1; D gene unclear. The V end lost 0 bases, the J end lost 5 bases, and 6 bases lay between the germline ends. Germline V gene data show CDR1 as KGHDR and CDR2 as SFDVKD. The CDR3 consists of 13 residues. The CDR3 loop is CATSDLAGTEAFF. The CDR3 coding sequence is TGTGCCACCAGTGATTTGGCTGGGACTGAAGCTTTCTTT.

The CDR3 DNA follows: TGTGCCAGCAGCACCTCAACCCGACAGGGGGATAGCACAGATACGCAGTATTTT. The encoded protein is CASSTSTRQGDSTDTQYF. The chain recombines TRBV11-2 with TRBJ2-3, with 9 positions matching TRBD1. Per germline, CDR1 SGHAT and CDR2 FQNNGV. The CDR3 has 18 residues. V shed 5 bases and J 0 bases; nucleotides not matched to a gene: 12.

The chain links TRBV6-5 to TRBJ1-1; the D is unclear. V was cut by 6 bases and J by 1 base, with 6 bases left in between. This CDR3 is built from 12 residues. Germline V lookup: CDR1 MNHEY, CDR2 SVGAGI. As DNA, the CDR3 is TGTGCCAGCAGAGGACCGAACACTGAAGCTTTCTTT. Translation gives CASRGPNTEAFF.

The chain uses TRBV6-5 and TRBJ2-2; D unresolved. V gave up 2 bases and J gave up 1 base, with 5 bases separating them. CDR1 and CDR2 (germline): MNHEY, SVGAGI. This CDR3 spans 14 amino acids. The CDR3 loop reads CASSYRRNTGELFF. The CDR3 DNA follows: TGTGCCAGCAGTTACAGGCGGAACACCGGGGAGCTGTTTTTT.